Shown below are 2 T cell receptor beta chains from a single sample sequenced in a study of T-cell memory formation after mild COVID-19. TCRdb ran MiXCR on the 5' RACE reads and lists one entry per CDR3 protein. In the table there are 300,000 to 400,000 distinct CDR3 sequences, 20% to 25% of which are singletons. Sequenced input: PBMCs or a T cell subset sorted from them (not recorded which). These receptors all come from an adult woman who had mild COVID-19 (a few samples of this study predate the infection). Cell type and time point are not known.

The chain uses TRBV5-1 and TRBJ1-4; D may be TRBD1 (5 bases). CDR1 SGHRS and CDR2 YFSETQ come from the germline V gene. V lost 0 bases, J lost 7 bases, and 10 bases lay in between. CDR3 length: 14 amino acids. The CDR3 nucleotides are TGCGCCAGCAGCTTGGACAGGCTGAGTGAAAAACTGTTTTTT. Encoded protein: CASSLDRLSEKLFF.

The CDR3 DNA reads TGTGCCACCAGTGATTTGGGGACTAGCACAGATACGCAGTATTTT. This sequence encodes CATSDLGTSTDTQYF. The chain has TRBV24-1 and TRBJ2-3, with a possible D match to TRBD2 (6 bases). In germline, CDR1 is KGHDR, CDR2 SFDVKD. The V end lost 0 bases, the J end lost 0 bases, and 6 bases lay between the germline ends. The CDR3 has 15 residues.